These 22 T cell receptor beta chains came from one sample sequenced in a study of blood T cell repertoires in COVID-19. Sequencing used immunoSEQ multiplex PCR; TCRdb keeps in-frame clones, though not all of them. The profile shows around 260,000 clones, approximately 89% of them singletons. The sample taken for sequencing was peripheral blood. The receptors originated from a young woman with COVID-19, enrolled during active disease.

This rearrangement joins TRBV19 to TRBJ2-1; D gene unclear. Germline V CDR1 and CDR2: LNHDA, SQIVND (reference sequence). CDR3 length: 16 amino acids. V was trimmed by 2 bases and J by 0 bases, leaving 11 bases between them. In DNA, the CDR3 is TGTGCCAGTAGTATATCCGTATCCAGCTCCTACAATGAGCAGTTCTTC. It encodes CASSISVSSSYNEQFF.

The chain couples TRBV30 to TRBJ1-2; D gene uncertain. This CDR3 has 13 amino acids. V was clipped by 0 bases and J by 12 bases, with 17 bases between them. Germline V lookup: CDR1 GTSNPN, CDR2 SVGIG (reference sequence). The CDR3 DNA sequence: TGTGCCTGGAGTGTAAATCTTCAGGCGGGCAACACCTTC. This codes for CAWSVNLQAGNTF. Filled out from reference TRBV30 and TRBJ1-2, the complete variable domain reads SQTIHQWPATLVQPVGSPLSLECTVEGTSNPNLYWYRQAAGRGLQLLFYSVGIGQISSEVPQNLSASRPQDRQFILSSKKLLLSDSGFYLCAWSVNLQAGNTFGSGTRLTVV.

V usage is TRBV4-1 and J usage is TRBJ1-2; D is unresolved. V was pared by 0 bases and J by 9 bases, with 11 bases between. The CDR3 totals 13 residues. Germline V gene lookup returns CDR1 MGHRA and CDR2 YSYEKL. The CDR3 is CASSQDRRYSYTF. In DNA, the CDR3 is TGCGCCAGCAGCCAAGACAGGAGGTATAGCTACACCTTC.

The gene calls are TRBV2 and TRBJ1-1; D uncertain. The CDR3 is made up of 11 amino acids. V gave up 5 bases and J gave up 2 bases, with 3 bases separating them. The germline V gene has CDR1 SNHLY and CDR2 FYNNEI. DNA of the CDR3: TGTGCCAGCAGTCCTAACACTGAAGCTTTCTTT. Translation: CASSPNTEAFF.

The chain combines TRBV3-1 (or the pseudogene TRBV3-2) with TRBJ2-2, with 7 bases identical to TRBD1. Per the germline V gene, CDR1 is LGHDT and CDR2 is YNNKEL (reference sequence). The CDR3 covers 13 residues. CDR3 loop: CVSRAGGTGELFF. Here the CDR3 DNA reads TGTGTTTCACGCGCAGGGGGAACCGGGGAGCTGTTTTTT.

The J gene is TRBJ1-4, the V gene TRBV3-1 (or the pseudogene TRBV3-2); TRBD1 matches 7 bases. Germline V gene lookup returns CDR1 LGHDT and CDR2 YNNKEL (reference sequence). The CDR3 has 16 residues. The V gene end was trimmed by 2 bases and the J gene end by 2 bases; junction bases not matched to a gene: 5. The CDR3 nucleotides read TGTGCCAGCAGCCAAAACACAGGGGTCACTAATGAAAAACTGTTTTTT. As protein: CASSQNTGVTNEKLFF.

The chain has TRBV12-5 and TRBJ1-4; 8 nucleotides align to TRBD1. J gave up 7 bases and V 6 bases, and 7 bases lay outside the gene matches. Germline loops: CDR1 LGHNT, CDR2 FRNRAP. There are 14 residues in the CDR3. The CDR3 nucleotides read TGTGCTAGTGGCTCGGACAGGGAAGGTGAAAAACTGTTTTTT. It yields the protein CASGSDREGEKLFF.

V and J are TRBV5-4 and TRBJ1-6; no clear D gene. The germline gives CDR1 SGHNT, CDR2 YYREEE (reference sequence). With 0 bases removed from V and 8 bases from J, the gap between germline ends came to 15 bases. This CDR3 comprises 16 residues. The CDR3 coding sequence is TGTGCCAGCAGCTTGGTCCGGGGTTCATTGTATTCACCCCTCCACTTT. Encoded protein: CASSLVRGSLYSPLHF.

This sequence joins TRBV7-9 and TRBJ2-7, with a weak D call TRBD2 (5 bases). Germline V gene sequence: CDR1 SEHNR, CDR2 FQNEAQ (reference sequence). The CDR3 covers 18 residues. Trimming shortened V by 6 bases and J by 5 bases, and 29 bases separated the two germline ends. The CDR3 sequence is CASSRETQLRPEVHEQYF. CDR3 bases: TGTGCCAGCAGTAGGGAGACCCAACTCCGGCCGGAGGTCCACGAGCAGTACTTC.

The chain couples TRBV5-4 to TRBJ1-2; 8 bases align to TRBD1. This CDR3 has 15 amino acids. V trimming: 4 bases; J trimming: 2 bases; junction bases outside the gene matches: 7. CDR1 is SGHNT and CDR2 is YYREEE in the germline V gene (reference sequence). CDR3 nucleotide sequence: TGTGCCAGCAGCAGGGACAGGCCGGGGAACTATGGCTACACCTTC. Its translation is CASSRDRPGNYGYTF.

The chain links TRBV2 to TRBJ1-1; no definite D call. The CDR3 runs 14 residues. Germline V gives CDR1 SNHLY, CDR2 FYNNEI. The V end lost 2 bases, the J end lost 0 bases, and 7 bases lay between the germline ends. CDR3 sequence: CASSERLVNTEAFF. Here the CDR3 DNA reads TGTGCCAGCAGTGAACGGTTAGTGAACACTGAAGCTTTCTTT.

This chain connects TRBV9 to TRBJ2-7, with a tentative D call TRBD1 (6 bases). Germline CDR1 SGDLS, CDR2 YYNGEE. This CDR3 contains 14 residues. V gave up 3 bases and J gave up 3 bases, with 13 bases separating them. The CDR3 protein is CASSGGVTGYEQYF. The CDR3, as DNA: TGTGCCAGCAGCGGAGGGGTGACAGGCTACGAGCAGTACTTC.

The chain has TRBV6-1 and TRBJ1-5; D call uncertain. The CDR3 has 15 residues. The ends were cut back, 1 base at V and 0 bases at J, with 7 bases in the middle. The V gene's germline CDR1 is MNHNS and CDR2 SASEGT. The DNA for the CDR3 is TGTGCCAGCAGTGAAGGACTTTATAGCAATCAGCCCCAGCATTTT. Translation: CASSEGLYSNQPQHF.

The CDR3 coding sequence is TGTGCCTGGAGTGCCACACAGGGGGCTCTTGGCTACACCTTC. Its protein product is CAWSATQGALGYTF. The chain combines TRBV30 with TRBJ1-2; 9 nucleotides match TRBD1. Germline CDR1 reads GTSNPN; CDR2 reads SVGIG (reference sequence). Unmatched junction bases numbered 7, after V lost 1 base and J lost 7 bases. The CDR3 loop spans 14 amino acids.

The V call is TRBV6-4, the J call TRBJ1-2; D is undetermined. Germline V gives CDR1 MRHNA, CDR2 SNTAGT. V was trimmed by 7 bases and J by 2 bases, leaving 14 bases between them. CDR3 size: 14 residues. The CDR3 here is CASTPGGENYGYTF. DNA of the CDR3: TGTGCCAGCACACCCGGCGGGGAGAACTATGGCTACACCTTC.

Only one count was recorded for this clone. CDR3 sequence reads: CATYNRGLAEAFF. The DNA for the CDR3 is TGTGCCACTTACAACAGGGGTTTAGCTGAAGCTTTCTTT. The chain joins TRBV6-5 to TRBJ1-1, with 7 bases aligning to TRBD1. This CDR3 comprises 13 residues. CDR1 is MNHEY and CDR2 is SVGAGI in the germline V gene. Unmatched junction bases numbered 11, after V lost 10 bases and J lost 6 bases.

This clone was observed once. This sequence joins TRBV12-3 or TRBV12-4 and TRBJ1-6, with D perhaps matching TRBD1 (5 bases). V was shortened by 9 bases and J by 7 bases, with 13 bases between the two germline ends. This CDR3 region has 13 residues. The CDR3 DNA reads TGTGCCAGGCCGACCGGGGGGAATTCACCCCTCCACTTT. It codes for CARPTGGNSPLHF.

The V call is TRBV25-1, the J call TRBJ1-4, with 12 nucleotides matching TRBD1. This CDR3 is 16 amino acids long. The V and J ends lost 3 bases and 5 bases, in that order; junction bases with no gene match: 4. Germline V gene lookup returns CDR1 MGHDK and CDR2 SYGVNS. CDR3 sequence: CASSDYGTGGNEKLFF. CDR3 DNA: TGTGCCAGCAGTGATTACGGGACAGGGGGCAATGAAAAACTGTTTTTT.

The chain carries TRBV29-1 and TRBJ1-3, with D uncertain. V was cut by 3 bases and J by 2 bases, with 5 bases left in between. The CDR3 loop spans 12 amino acids. The germline V gene encodes CDR1 SQVTM and CDR2 ANQGSEA. CDR3 nucleotide sequence: TGCAGCGTTGATGAGGCTGGAAACACCATATATTTT. Its translation: CSVDEAGNTIYF.

The rearrangement joins TRBV19 to TRBJ1-2; the D is unclear. The length of the CDR3 is 15 residues. V lost 6 bases and J lost 4, with 18 bases in between. Germline V gives CDR1 LNHDA, CDR2 SQIVND (reference sequence). CDR3 DNA sequence: TGTGCCAGTAGCCAGCCGACTGACCGGGTCTATGGCTACACCTTC. Translation: CASSQPTDRVYGYTF.

The CDR3 coding sequence is TGTGCCTGCGGCGACGGATGGAGCACTGAAGCTTTCTTT. Amino acids: CACGDGWSTEAFF. The chain uses TRBV19 and TRBJ1-1; no definite D call. CDR3 length equals 13 residues. The germline V gene has CDR1 LNHDA and CDR2 SQIVND (reference sequence). V dropped 11 bases and J dropped 4 bases, with 17 bases sitting between them.

This rearrangement joins TRBV6-6 to TRBJ1-1; D is unclear. The CDR3 sequence is 15 residues long. In germline, CDR1 is MNHNY, CDR2 SVGAGI (reference sequence). V was clipped by 5 bases and J by 2 bases, with 15 bases between them. CDR3 sequence reads: CASSLAGRSNTEAFF. DNA of the CDR3: TGTGCCAGCAGTCTTGCCGGTCGATCCAACACTGAAGCTTTCTTT.